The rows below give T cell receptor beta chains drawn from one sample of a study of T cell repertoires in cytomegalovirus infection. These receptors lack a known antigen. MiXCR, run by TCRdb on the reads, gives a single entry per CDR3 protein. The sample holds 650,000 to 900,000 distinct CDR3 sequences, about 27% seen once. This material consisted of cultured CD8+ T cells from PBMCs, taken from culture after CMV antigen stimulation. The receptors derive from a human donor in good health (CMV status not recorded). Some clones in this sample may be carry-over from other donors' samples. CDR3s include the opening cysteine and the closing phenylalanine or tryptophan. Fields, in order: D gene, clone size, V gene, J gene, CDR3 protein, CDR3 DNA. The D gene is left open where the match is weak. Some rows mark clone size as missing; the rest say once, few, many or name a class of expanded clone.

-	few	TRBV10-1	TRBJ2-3	CASSDEGETDTQYF	TGCGCCAGCAGTGACGAGGGGGAAACAGATACGCAGTATTTT
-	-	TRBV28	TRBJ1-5	CASSFPAQPQHF	TGTGCCAGCAGTTTTCCAGCCCAGCCCCAGCATTTT
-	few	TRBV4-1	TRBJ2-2	CASSHPPGENTGELFF	TGCGCCAGCAGCCACCCCCCGGGCGAGAACACCGGGGAGCTGTTTTTT
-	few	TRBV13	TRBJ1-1	CASSMTGGGRTEAFF	TGTGCCAGCAGCATGACAGGAGGGGGACGCACTGAAGCTTTCTTT
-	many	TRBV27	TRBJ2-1	CASSLGGTAGFWSYNEQFF	TGTGCCAGCAGTTTAGGAGGGACAGCAGGTTTCTGGTCCTACAATGAGCAGTTCTTC
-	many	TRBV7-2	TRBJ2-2	CASTIGANTGELFF	TGTGCCAGCACTATAGGGGCGAACACCGGGGAGCTGTTTTTT
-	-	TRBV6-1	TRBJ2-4	CASLGRSAKNIQYF	TGTGCCAGTTTGGGGAGGTCGGCCAAAAACATTCAGTACTTC
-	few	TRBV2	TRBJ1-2	CASKDGPYGYTF	TGTGCCAGCAAAGACGGACCCTATGGCTACACCTTC
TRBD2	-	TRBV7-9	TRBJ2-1	CASSPQAGGSHNEQFF	TGTGCCAGCAGCCCTCAAGCGGGGGGGTCCCACAATGAGCAGTTCTTC
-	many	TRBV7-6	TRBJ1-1	CASSSTENTEAFF	TGTGCCAGCAGCTCTACAGAGAACACTGAAGCTTTCTTT
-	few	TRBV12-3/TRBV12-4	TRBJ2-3	CASRILGVLTDTQYF	TGTGCCAGCAGGATTCTGGGGGTTCTGACAGATACGCAGTATTTT
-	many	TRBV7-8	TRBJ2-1	CSTLGAYNEQFF	TGTTCAACCTTGGGGGCGTACAATGAGCAGTTCTTC
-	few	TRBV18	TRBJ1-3	CASSPKPSAGGKSGNTIYF	TGTGCCAGCTCACCAAAACCCTCGGCTGGGGGCAAGAGTGGAAACACCATATATTTT
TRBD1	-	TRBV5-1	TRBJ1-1	CASSLASDRGPYEAFF	TGCGCCAGCAGCTTGGCGTCGGACAGGGGACCCTACGAAGCTTTCTTT
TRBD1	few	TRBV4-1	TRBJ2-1	CASTFSTDRAQTSYNEQFF	TGCGCCAGCACCTTTTCAACGGACAGGGCCCAGACATCCTACAATGAGCAGTTCTTC
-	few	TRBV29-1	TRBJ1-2	CSVPTRNYGYTF	TGCAGCGTACCCACACGGAACTATGGCTACACCTTC
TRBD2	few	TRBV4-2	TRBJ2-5	CASSQGAGTSDYQETQYF	TGTGCCAGCAGCCAAGGAGCAGGGACTAGCGACTACCAAGAGACCCAGTACTTC
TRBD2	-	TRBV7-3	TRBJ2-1	CASSPTGGGDNEQFF	TGTGCCAGCAGCCCCACCGGGGGGGGGGACAATGAGCAGTTCTTC
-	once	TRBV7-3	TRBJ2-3	CASSLTGGPATDTQYF	TGTGCCAGCAGCTTAACCGGGGGTCCAGCCACAGATACGCAGTATTTT
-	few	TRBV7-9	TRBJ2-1	CASPGEDYNEQFF	TGTGCTAGCCCCGGGGAGGACTACAATGAGCAGTTCTTC
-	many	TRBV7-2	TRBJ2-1	CASRPRGAFYNEQFF	TGTGCCAGCAGGCCGAGGGGGGCTTTTTACAATGAGCAGTTCTTC
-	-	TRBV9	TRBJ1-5	CASSGGGLGSNQPQHF	TGTGCCAGCAGCGGCGGGGGCTTGGGGAGCAATCAGCCCCAGCATTTT
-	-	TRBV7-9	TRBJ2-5	CASEGSQETQYF	TGTGCCTCCGAGGGATCTCAAGAGACCCAGTACTTC
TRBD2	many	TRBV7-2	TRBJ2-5	CASSLEFSGGETQYF	TGTGCCAGCAGCTTGGAGTTTAGCGGGGGGGAGACCCAGTACTTC
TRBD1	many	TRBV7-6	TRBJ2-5	CASSFLYRGLEETQYF	TGTGCCAGCAGCTTTTTATACAGGGGGCTAGAAGAGACCCAGTACTTC
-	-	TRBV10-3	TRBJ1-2	CAISEMRAGNGYTF	TGTGCCATCAGTGAAATGAGGGCGGGAAATGGCTACACCTTC
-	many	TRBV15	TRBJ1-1	CATRNPGSRRDTEAFF	TGTGCCACCAGGAACCCAGGGTCCCGAAGGGACACTGAAGCTTTCTTT
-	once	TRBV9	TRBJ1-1	CASSIRGQNTEAFF	TGTGCCAGCAGCATCCGAGGACAGAACACTGAAGCTTTCTTT
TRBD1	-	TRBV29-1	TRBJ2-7	CSYRGMAYEQYF	TGCAGTTACAGGGGAATGGCCTACGAGCAGTACTTC
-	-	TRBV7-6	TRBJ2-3	CASRAGSVLSTDTQYF	TGTGCCAGCAGGGCGGGGTCGGTTTTAAGCACAGATACGCAGTATTTT
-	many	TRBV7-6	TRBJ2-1	CASSFGDTPYNEQFF	TGTGCCAGCAGCTTCGGGGACACCCCCTACAATGAGCAGTTCTTC
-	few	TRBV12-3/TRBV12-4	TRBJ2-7	CASRGGLSYEQYF	TGTGCCAGCAGAGGGGGGCTCTCCTACGAGCAGTACTTC
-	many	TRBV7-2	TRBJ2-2	CASSPTAGSTGELFF	TGTGCCAGCAGCCCCACTGCCGGGAGCACCGGGGAGCTGTTTTTT
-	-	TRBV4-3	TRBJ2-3	CASSQDIIPDTDMQYF	TGCGCCAGCAGCCAAGATATTATACCAGACACAGATATGCAGTATTTT
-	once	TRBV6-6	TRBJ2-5	CASSYRRQSETQYF	TGTGCCAGCAGTTACCGACGGCAGTCAGAGACCCAGTACTTC
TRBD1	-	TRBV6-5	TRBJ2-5	CASSFSGQQETQYF	TGTGCCAGCAGTTTCTCGGGACAGCAAGAGACCCAGTACTTC
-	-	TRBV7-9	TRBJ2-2	CASSWGASENTGELFF	TGTGCCAGCAGCTGGGGGGCGAGCGAGAACACCGGGGAGCTGTTTTTT
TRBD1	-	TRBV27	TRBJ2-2	CASSHLKTGGAAGELFF	TGTGCCAGCAGTCACCTCAAGACAGGGGGCGCAGCCGGGGAGCTGTTTTTT
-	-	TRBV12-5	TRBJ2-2	CASGRKANTGELFF	TGTGCTAGTGGTAGGAAGGCCAACACCGGGGAGCTGTTTTTT
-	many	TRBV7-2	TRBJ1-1	CASSLGSGSEAFF	TGTGCCAGCAGCTTAGGGTCAGGGTCTGAAGCTTTCTTT
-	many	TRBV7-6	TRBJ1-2	CASSGLQGSPNYGYTF	TGTGCCAGCAGCGGCTTACAAGGATCCCCTAACTATGGCTACACCTTC
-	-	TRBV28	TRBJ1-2	CASRNYRTVYGYTF	TGTGCCAGCAGGAACTATAGGACAGTCTATGGCTACACCTTC
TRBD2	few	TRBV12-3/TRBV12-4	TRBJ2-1	CASSFPIVAGVLYNEQFF	TGTGCCAGCAGTTTCCCCATCGTGGCGGGGGTCCTTTACAATGAGCAGTTCTTC
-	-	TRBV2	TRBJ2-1	CASSEDASSYNEQFF	TGTGCCAGCAGTGAGGACGCGTCCTCCTACAATGAGCAGTTCTTC
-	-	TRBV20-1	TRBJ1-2	CSARYAERGYTF	TGCAGTGCTAGATACGCAGAAAGGGGCTACACCTTC
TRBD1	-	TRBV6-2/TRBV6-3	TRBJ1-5	CASSYSAQGALNQPQHF	TGTGCCAGCAGTTACTCAGCCCAGGGGGCTTTAAATCAGCCCCAGCATTTT
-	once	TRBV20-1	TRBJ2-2	CSARLGDAGELFF	TGCAGTGCCCGACTAGGGGACGCCGGGGAGCTGTTTTTT